The 27 T cell receptor beta chains below all came from one sample that was sequenced in a study of shared clonotypes between healthy human individuals. Here immunoSEQ multiplex PCR was the method, and the copy in TCRdb shows in-frame clones only, minus some. The table shows about 2.2 million clones, with roughly 93% occurring only once. CD8 cells classed as naive were CD45RO-negative and positively selected for CCR7, excluding terminally differentiated effector memory CD45RA+ cells. The source material was naive CD8+ T cells from PBMCs. The receptors were gathered from a young man in good health. Some clones in this sample may be carry-over from other donors' samples.

V gene TRBV7-9 combines with J gene TRBJ2-1, with D unclear. Germline values: CDR1 SEHNR, CDR2 FQNEAQ (reference sequence). V was shortened by 5 bases and J by 7 bases, with 18 bases between the two germline ends. The CDR3 covers 15 residues. In DNA form, the CDR3 reads TGTGCCAGCAGCACCCAATCTCCATACCCGAATGAGCAGTTCTTC. Translated: CASSTQSPYPNEQFF.

The V gene is TRBV4-2, the J gene TRBJ1-1, with 7 positions matching TRBD1. CDR1 is LGHNA and CDR2 is YNFKEQ in the germline V gene. This CDR3 is 18 amino acids long. V dropped 1 base and J dropped 7; count of bases not matched to a gene: 18. Here the CDR3 DNA reads TGTGCCAGCAGCCAAGTGGCTGGGTGGGCAGGCCCAGGGGGTGAAGCTTTCTTT. This encodes CASSQVAGWAGPGGEAFF.

The chain employs TRBV7-8 and TRBJ2-7; 8 nucleotides align to TRBD2. V was clipped by 3 bases and J by 6 bases; unmatched bases: 7. From germline, CDR1 is SGHVS and CDR2 FQNEAQ. The CDR3 has 14 amino acids. CDR3 amino acids: CASSFGLAGGEQYF. CDR3 DNA: TGTGCCAGCAGCTTCGGACTAGCTGGCGGCGAGCAGTACTTC.

The chain has TRBV5-6 and TRBJ2-2; 8 bases are a match to TRBD2. Germline V lookup: CDR1 SGHDT, CDR2 YYEEEE. J gave up 4 bases and V 4 bases, and 6 bases lay outside the gene matches. The CDR3 runs 15 residues. The CDR3 DNA reads TGTGCCAGCAGCCTCGGGGGGGTCCTCACCGGGGAGCTGTTTTTT. Protein sequence: CASSLGGVLTGELFF.

The chain is built from TRBV15 and TRBJ2-1, with D possibly being TRBD1 or TRBD2 (5 bases each). V was pared by 3 bases and J by 5 bases, with 11 bases between. The germline gives CDR1 LNHNV, CDR2 YYDKDF (reference sequence). There are 14 residues in the CDR3. Written as DNA, the CDR3 is TGTGCCACCAGCAGTTCAGGGCGGGACAATGAGCAGTTCTTC. Translated: CATSSSGRDNEQFF.

V usage is TRBV10-3 and J usage is TRBJ2-7; 8 bases map to TRBD2. The CDR3 sequence is 16 residues long. Germline CDR1 is ENHRY and CDR2 is SYGVKD. V was pared by 3 bases and J by 3 bases, with 10 bases of the junction left unmatched. The CDR3 DNA reads as TGTGCCATCAGTGAAAGCGCCGGGACTAGTTTCTACGAGCAGTACTTC. Amino acid sequence: CAISESAGTSFYEQYF.

This clone was detected once. The CDR3: CASSLAPGSYGYTF. The CDR3 DNA follows: TGTGCCAGCAGCTTAGCGCCTGGCAGTTATGGCTACACCTTC. This sequence joins TRBV7-9 and TRBJ1-2; D is uncertain. V lost 0 bases to trimming and J lost 5 bases, with 10 bases between them. The length of the CDR3 is 14 residues. Germline loops: CDR1 SEHNR, CDR2 FQNEAQ (reference sequence).

This clone came up once. Other DNA sequences in this sample translate to the same CDR3. V is TRBV6-1 and J is TRBJ2-7; D gene uncertain. CDR1 MNHNS and CDR2 SASEGT come from the germline V gene. The germline V and J ends were trimmed by 0 bases and 2 bases, with 5 bases remaining between them. This CDR3 contains 13 residues. The DNA for the CDR3 is TGTGCCAGCAGTGAAGCCCCCCCCTACGAGCAGTACTTC. Protein product: CASSEAPPYEQYF.

CDR3 sequence: CASIRDGNNQPQHF. The DNA of the CDR3 is TGTGCCAGCATCCGGGACGGGAACAATCAGCCCCAGCATTTT. The chain combines TRBV28 with TRBJ1-5; TRBD1 is a possible D gene (5 bases). Germline CDR1 reads MDHEN; CDR2 reads SYDVKM. The CDR3 has 14 residues. Trimming removed 7 bases from V and 3 bases from J, with 13 bases in between. The full variable domain, with the rest looked up from reference TRBV28 and TRBJ1-5, is DVKVTQSSRYLVKRTGEKVFLECVQDMDHENMFWYRQDPGLGLRLIYFSYDVKMKEKGDIPEGYSVSREKKERFSLILESASTNQTSMYLCASIRDGNNQPQHFGDGTRLSIL.

The chain combines TRBV28 with TRBJ2-4; a weak D match, TRBD2 (5 bases). The CDR3 has 13 residues. Per the germline V gene, CDR1 is MDHEN and CDR2 is SYDVKM. V shed 3 bases and J shed 13 bases, with 16 bases lying between them. CDR3 sequence (DNA): TGTGCCAGCAGTTTGAGGGATGACGCAAGCCAGTACTTC. Amino acid sequence: CASSLRDDASQYF. Together with reference TRBV28 and TRBJ2-4, the CDR3 gives the full variable domain: DVKVTQSSRYLVKRTGEKVFLECVQDMDHENMFWYRQDPGLGLRLIYFSYDVKMKEKGDIPEGYSVSREKKERFSLILESASTNQTSMYLCASSLRDDASQYFGAGTRLSVL.

This sequence joins TRBV29-1 and TRBJ1-2; D may be TRBD1 (5 bases). The germline V gene has CDR1 SQVTM and CDR2 ANQGSEA. The CDR3 totals 13 residues. V was clipped by 7 bases and J by 4 bases, with 16 bases between them. Here the CDR3 reads CSAKGRSSYGYTF. The DNA for the CDR3 is TGCAGCGCTAAGGGGAGGAGTAGCTATGGCTACACCTTC.

The chain combines TRBV28 with TRBJ1-2; 7 bases are shared with TRBD1. CDR3 size: 16 residues. Germline lookup yields CDR1 MDHEN and CDR2 SYDVKM. The V segment lost 4 bases and the J segment 3 bases; nucleotides outside the gene matches: 11. Written as DNA, the CDR3 is TGTGCCAGCAGTTCAGTATATGAGGGACAGCACTATGGCTACACCTTC. Residues: CASSSVYEGQHYGYTF.

The chain links TRBV5-4 to TRBJ1-4, with no clear D. Germline values: CDR1 SGHNT, CDR2 YYREEE (reference sequence). Trimming pared 0 bases from V and 8 bases from J, leaving 11 bases between. The CDR3 length is 14 residues. For the CDR3, the DNA is TGTGCCAGCAGCTTGGGGGCCACGGGGGAAAAACTGTTTTTT. It translates to CASSLGATGEKLFF.

The rearrangement links TRBV6-1 to TRBJ2-7; 7 positions agree with TRBD2. The junction had 14 bases not matched to a gene; V was cut back by 0 bases and J by 6 bases. Germline V gene data show CDR1 as MNHNS and CDR2 as SASEGT. The CDR3 runs to 17 residues. The CDR3 sequence is CASSEAGWDLAAGEQYF. The CDR3 DNA reads TGTGCCAGCAGTGAAGCAGGGTGGGACCTAGCGGCGGGCGAGCAGTACTTC.

This chain links TRBV11-3 with TRBJ1-1, with unresolved D. Trimming took off 6 bases at V and 1 base at J, with 12 bases between the two ends. This CDR3 region has 14 residues. Germline V gives CDR1 SGHNT, CDR2 YENEEA. In DNA form, the CDR3 reads TGTGCCAGCAGGCCGGTACTCCAGAACACTGAAGCTTTCTTT. This translates into CASRPVLQNTEAFF.

The CDR3 region has the DNA TGTGCCATCGACGGAGGGCAGGTCCTTTTTGTGGATACGCAGTATTTT. It encodes CAIDGGQVLFVDTQYF. The V and J genes are TRBV7-9 and TRBJ2-3; D might be TRBD2 (6 bases). The V end lost 10 bases, the J end lost 6 bases, and 26 bases lay between the germline ends. Germline V lookup: CDR1 SEHNR, CDR2 FQNEAQ (reference sequence). CDR3 length: 16 residues.

As to this clone: The same CDR3 arises from other DNA sequences in this sample as well. The V and J genes are TRBV7-9 and TRBJ2-3; TRBD2 might be the D (6 bases). This CDR3 comprises 13 residues. V was cut by 5 bases and J by 4 bases, with 10 bases left in between. Germline CDR1 and CDR2: SEHNR and FQNEAQ (reference sequence). The CDR3 sequence: CASSLTGADTQYF. The CDR3 coding sequence is TGTGCCAGCAGCCTCACGGGGGCAGATACGCAGTATTTT. Complete variable domain (other parts from reference TRBV7-9 and TRBJ2-3): DTGVSQNPRHKITKRGQNVTFRCDPISEHNRLYWYRQTLGQGPEFLTYFQNEAQLEKSRLLSDRFSAERPKGSFSTLEIQRTEQGDSAMYLCASSLTGADTQYFGPGTRLTVL.

The chain combines TRBV9 with TRBJ2-3, with D possibly being TRBD2 (5 bases). CDR3 length: 15 amino acids. Trimming removed 0 bases at V and 5 bases at J, with 13 bases between. The germline gives CDR1 SGDLS, CDR2 YYNGEE. This CDR3 reads CASSVDGSRGDTQYF. For the CDR3, the DNA is TGTGCCAGCAGCGTAGACGGGTCCCGGGGAGATACGCAGTATTTT.

This clone is a singleton in its sample. This may come from a read error, since a much larger clone is one base off. The V gene is TRBV27, the J gene TRBJ2-7; D may be TRBD2 (5 bases). The CDR3 consists of 11 residues. V was pared by 4 bases and J by 5 bases, with 6 bases between. In germline, CDR1 is MNHEY, CDR2 SMNVEV (reference sequence). The CDR3 loop is CASSYGDEQYF. The CDR3 nucleotides read TGTGCCAGCAGTTACGGGGACGAGCAGTACTTC.

This sequence joins TRBV9 and TRBJ1-2, with TRBD1 matching over 8 bases. The CDR3 runs 16 residues. With V trimmed by 3 bases and J by 6 bases, 13 bases remained unmatched. The germline V gene encodes CDR1 SGDLS and CDR2 YYNGEE. The CDR3 spells CASSAPRTGLMDGYTF. In DNA form, the CDR3 reads TGTGCCAGCAGCGCCCCCAGGACAGGGTTGATGGATGGCTACACCTTC.

The chain combines TRBV27 with TRBJ2-1; 10 bases map to TRBD2. CDR1 and CDR2 from the germline V gene are MNHEY and SMNVEV (reference sequence). CDR3 length: 17 residues. With 6 bases clipped from V and 2 bases from J, the junction kept 10 bases outside the gene matches. The CDR3 here is CASSPPQREGPYNEQFF. CDR3 DNA: TGTGCCAGCAGCCCACCCCAGCGGGAGGGCCCCTACAATGAGCAGTTCTTC.

V is TRBV14 and J is TRBJ1-2; TRBD1 is a possible D gene (5 bases). Deletions cut 4 bases from V and 6 bases from J, with 21 bases between. The CDR3 length is 16 residues. CDR1 is SGHDN and CDR2 is FVKESK in the germline V gene. The CDR3 is CASSPWRRGKTDGYTF. DNA for the CDR3: TGTGCCAGCAGCCCTTGGCGGCGGGGGAAAACGGATGGCTACACCTTC.

The rearrangement links TRBV28 to TRBJ1-2, with 8 positions matching TRBD1. CDR3 length equals 13 residues. Per the germline V gene, CDR1 is MDHEN and CDR2 is SYDVKM. Germline trimming cut 7 bases from V and 6 bases from J; bases unmatched to any gene: 7. The DNA for the CDR3 is TGTGCCAGCAAAATGACAGGGGAAGATGGCTACACCTTC. Residues: CASKMTGEDGYTF.

This clone appeared a single time. The chain employs TRBV7-9 and TRBJ2-3; 13 nucleotides align to TRBD2. The length of the CDR3 is 14 residues. J was trimmed by 4 bases and V by 7 bases; bases with no gene match: 2. Germline V gene sequence: CDR1 SEHNR, CDR2 FQNEAQ (reference sequence). The CDR3 nucleotides read TGTGCCAGCAAACTAGCGGGAGGGCCAGATACGCAGTATTTT. This sequence encodes CASKLAGGPDTQYF.

The chain uses TRBV11-2 and TRBJ1-1; D ambiguous. CDR1 SGHAT and CDR2 FQNNGV come from the germline V gene. Trimming removed 9 bases from V and 0 bases from J, with 20 bases in between. CDR3 size: 16 residues. CDR3 sequence: CASILRAAAMNTEAFF. CDR3 nucleotide sequence: TGTGCCAGTATACTACGGGCGGCAGCCATGAACACTGAAGCTTTCTTT. Together with reference TRBV11-2 and TRBJ1-1, the CDR3 gives the full variable domain: EAGVAQSPRYKIIEKRQSVAFWCNPISGHATLYWYQQILGQGPKLLIQFQNNGVVDDSQLPKDRFSAERLKGVDSTLKIQPAKLEDSAVYLCASILRAAAMNTEAFFGQGTRLTVV.

This clone was seen just once. The chain uses TRBV28 and TRBJ1-1; 7 nucleotides agree with TRBD1. The V and J ends lost 5 bases and 5 bases, in that order; junction bases with no gene match: 11. Germline loops: CDR1 MDHEN, CDR2 SYDVKM. The CDR3 has 15 residues. For the CDR3, the DNA is TGTGCCAGCAGTGGACAGGACCCCTCGGGTACTGAAGCTTTCTTT. Its protein is CASSGQDPSGTEAFF.

This chain joins TRBV11-2 and TRBJ2-5; 13 nucleotides agree with TRBD2. Per the germline V gene, CDR1 is SGHAT and CDR2 is FQNNGV. The CDR3 length is 16 residues. Unmatched junction bases numbered 9, after V lost 1 base and J lost 10 bases. The CDR3 loop reads CASSLGAGLAGPDQYF. The CDR3, as DNA: TGTGCCAGCAGCTTAGGCGCGGGACTAGCGGGACCGGACCAGTACTTC.